This T cell receptor beta chain derives from a study of blood T cell repertoires in COVID-19. Study-level background: Whether acute or convalescent, the COVID-19 samples came from the United States, Italy and Spain. Sources were T cells, B-cell-depleted T cells, or PBMCs; the material itself was cDNA or gDNA.

Generated by immunoSEQ multiplex PCR, the TCRdb table keeps only in-frame clones and is missing some. The sample lists 350,000 or so clones, approximately 90% seen once, with about 3.9% in the top ten. In Seattle, patients joined the study during active infection and were tracked longitudinally. From germline, CDR1 is MDHEN and CDR2 SYDVKM. This CDR3 spans 13 amino acids. Trimming at V came to 6 bases and at J to 8 bases, leaving 8 bases not matched to a gene. V is TRBV28 and J is TRBJ1-1; the match to TRBD1 covers 8 bases. The TCR was taken from a woman in her sixties with COVID-19, enrolled during active disease. Sequencing input: peripheral blood. For the CDR3, the DNA is TGTGCCAGCAGGCAACAGGGGGTGAGGGAAGCTTTCTTT. The encoded protein is CASRQQGVREAFF.